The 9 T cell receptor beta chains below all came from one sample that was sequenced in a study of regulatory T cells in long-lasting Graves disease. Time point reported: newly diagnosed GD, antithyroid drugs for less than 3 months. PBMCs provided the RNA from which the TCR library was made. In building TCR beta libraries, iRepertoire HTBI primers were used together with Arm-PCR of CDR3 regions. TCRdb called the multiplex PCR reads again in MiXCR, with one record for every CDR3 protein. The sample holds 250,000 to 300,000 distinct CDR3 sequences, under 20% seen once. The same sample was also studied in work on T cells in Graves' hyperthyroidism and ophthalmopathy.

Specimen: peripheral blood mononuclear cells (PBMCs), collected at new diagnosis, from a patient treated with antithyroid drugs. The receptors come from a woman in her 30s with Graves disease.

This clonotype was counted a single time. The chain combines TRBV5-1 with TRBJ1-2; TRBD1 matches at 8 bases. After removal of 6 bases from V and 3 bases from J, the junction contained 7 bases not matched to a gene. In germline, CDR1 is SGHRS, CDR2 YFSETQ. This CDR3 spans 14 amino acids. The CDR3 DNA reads TGCGCCAGCACTGAGGACAGGGCGCACTATGGCTACACCTTC. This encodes CASTEDRAHYGYTF.

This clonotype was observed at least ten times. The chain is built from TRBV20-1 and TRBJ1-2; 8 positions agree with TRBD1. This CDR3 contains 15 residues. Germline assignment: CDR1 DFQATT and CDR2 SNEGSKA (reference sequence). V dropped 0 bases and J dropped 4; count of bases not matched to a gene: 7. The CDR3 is CSARDMGQEIYGYTF. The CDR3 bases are TGCAGTGCTAGAGATATGGGACAGGAGATCTATGGCTACACCTTC.

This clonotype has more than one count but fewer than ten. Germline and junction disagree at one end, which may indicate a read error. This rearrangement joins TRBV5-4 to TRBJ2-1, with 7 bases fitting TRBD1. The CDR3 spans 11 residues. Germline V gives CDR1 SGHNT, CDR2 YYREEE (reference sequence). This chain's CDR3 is CASSQPGQQSF. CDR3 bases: TGTGCCAGCAGCCAACCGGGACAGCAGTCCTTC.

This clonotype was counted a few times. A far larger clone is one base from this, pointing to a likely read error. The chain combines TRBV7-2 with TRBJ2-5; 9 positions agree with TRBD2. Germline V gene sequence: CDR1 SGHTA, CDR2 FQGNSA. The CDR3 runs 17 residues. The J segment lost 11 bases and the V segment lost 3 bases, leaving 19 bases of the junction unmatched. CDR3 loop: CASSFPAGGPRYNEQYF. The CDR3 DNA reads TGTGCCAGCAGCTTCCCCGCGGGGGGGCCGAGATACAATGAGCAGTACTTC.

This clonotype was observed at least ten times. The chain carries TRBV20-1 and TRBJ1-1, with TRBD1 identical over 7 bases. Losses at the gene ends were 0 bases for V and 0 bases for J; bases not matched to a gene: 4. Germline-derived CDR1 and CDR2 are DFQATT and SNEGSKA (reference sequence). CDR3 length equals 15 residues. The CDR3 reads CSARDLGQLNTEAFF. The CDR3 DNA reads TGCAGTGCTAGAGACCTGGGACAGTTGAACACTGAAGCTTTCTTT.

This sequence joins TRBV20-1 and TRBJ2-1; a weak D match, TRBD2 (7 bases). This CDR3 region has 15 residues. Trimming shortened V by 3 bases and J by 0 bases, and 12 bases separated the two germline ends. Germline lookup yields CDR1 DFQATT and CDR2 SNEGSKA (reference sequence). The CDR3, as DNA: TGCAGTGCTAGCGGGGGGCCCAGCTCCTACAATGAGCAGTTCTTC. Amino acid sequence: CSASGGPSSYNEQFF.

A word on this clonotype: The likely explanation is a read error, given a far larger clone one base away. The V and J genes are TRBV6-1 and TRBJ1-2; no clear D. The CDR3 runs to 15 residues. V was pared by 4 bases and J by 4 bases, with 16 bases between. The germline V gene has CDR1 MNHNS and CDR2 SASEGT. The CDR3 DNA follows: TGTGCCAGCAGTGGAGGTGGGGTTCGGGGCTATGGCTACACCTTC. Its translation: CASSGGGVRGYGYTF.

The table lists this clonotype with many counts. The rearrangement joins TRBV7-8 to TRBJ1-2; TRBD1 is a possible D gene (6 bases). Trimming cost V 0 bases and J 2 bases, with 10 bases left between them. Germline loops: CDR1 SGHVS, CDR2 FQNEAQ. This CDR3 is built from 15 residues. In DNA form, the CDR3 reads TGTGCCAGCAGCTTAGCCACAGGGTCGAACTATGGCTACACCTTC. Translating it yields CASSLATGSNYGYTF.

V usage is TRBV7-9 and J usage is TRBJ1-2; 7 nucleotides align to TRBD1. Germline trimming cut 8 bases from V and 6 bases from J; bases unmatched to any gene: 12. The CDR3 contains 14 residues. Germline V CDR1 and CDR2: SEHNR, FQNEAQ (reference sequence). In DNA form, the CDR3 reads TGTGCCAGCCTCGACAGGGCGGGGGGGAATGGCTACACCTTC. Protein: CASLDRAGGNGYTF.